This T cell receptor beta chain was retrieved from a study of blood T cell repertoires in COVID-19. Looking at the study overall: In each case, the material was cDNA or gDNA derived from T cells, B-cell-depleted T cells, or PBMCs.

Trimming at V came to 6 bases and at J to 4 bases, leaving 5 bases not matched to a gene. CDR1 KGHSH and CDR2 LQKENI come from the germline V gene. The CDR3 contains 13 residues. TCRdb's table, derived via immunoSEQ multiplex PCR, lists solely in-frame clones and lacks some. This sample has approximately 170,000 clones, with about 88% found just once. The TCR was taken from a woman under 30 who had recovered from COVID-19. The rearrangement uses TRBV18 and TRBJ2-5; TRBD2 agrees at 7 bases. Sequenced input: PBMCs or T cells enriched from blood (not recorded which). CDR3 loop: CASSTAGRETQYF. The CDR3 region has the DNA TGTGCCAGCTCGACAGCGGGAAGAGAGACCCAGTACTTC.